The present TCR beta chain was sequenced within a study of T cell changes during pregnancy in multiple sclerosis. Only in-frame clones appear in the TCRdb table, and some are missing; sequencing was by immunoSEQ multiplex PCR. The table lists about 55,000 clones, 94% of them singletons. Germline CDR1 is WNHNN and CDR2 is SYGVQD (reference sequence). With 4 bases clipped from V and 7 bases from J, the junction kept 4 bases outside the gene matches. The CDR3 covers 13 residues. The receptor comes from a female donor with multiple sclerosis, enrolled in a pregnancy study. The chain employs TRBV10-1 and TRBJ2-1; 7 bases map to TRBD1. Here the sequenced sample was CD8+ T cells from peripheral blood mononuclear cells, taken in the third trimester of pregnancy. In DNA form, the CDR3 reads TGCGCCAGCAGTGCGGGACAGCCTAATGAGCAGTTCTTC. Protein product: CASSAGQPNEQFF.